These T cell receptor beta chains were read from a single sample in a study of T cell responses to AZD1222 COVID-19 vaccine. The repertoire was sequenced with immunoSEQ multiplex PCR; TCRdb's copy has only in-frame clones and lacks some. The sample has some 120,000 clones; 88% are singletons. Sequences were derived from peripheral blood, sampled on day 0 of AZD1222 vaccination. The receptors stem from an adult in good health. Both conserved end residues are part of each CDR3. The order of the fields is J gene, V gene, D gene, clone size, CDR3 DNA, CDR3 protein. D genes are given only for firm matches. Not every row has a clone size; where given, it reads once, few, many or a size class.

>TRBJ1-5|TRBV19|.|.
TGTGCCAGTAGCGAGGGGGGACCTCGCAATCAGCCCCAGCATTTT
CASSEGGPRNQPQHF
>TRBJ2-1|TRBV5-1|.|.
TGCGCCAGCAGCTTGGCCGGGGGAGGGGGCAAGATCCATGAGCAGTTCTTC
CASSLAGGGGKIHEQFF
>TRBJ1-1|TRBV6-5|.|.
TGTGCCAGCAGTTATAACGCAGAAGCTTTCTTT
CASSYNAEAFF
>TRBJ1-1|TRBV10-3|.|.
TGTGCCATCAGTGAGTCGAGGCAGACGAACACTGAAGCTTTCTTT
CAISESRQTNTEAFF
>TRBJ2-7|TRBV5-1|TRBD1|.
TGCGCCAGCAGCTGGTCGACAGGGACCTACGAGCAGTACTTC
CASSWSTGTYEQYF
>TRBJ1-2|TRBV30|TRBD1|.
TGTGCCTGGAGTCTCACCCGGACAGGGGACTACACCTTC
CAWSLTRTGDYTF
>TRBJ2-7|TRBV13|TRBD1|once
TGTGCCAGCAGGGGGGACAGCTACCTCGAGCAGTACTTC
CASRGDSYLEQYF
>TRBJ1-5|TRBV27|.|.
TGTGCCAGCAGTTTAACAGGCAATCAGCCCCAGCATTTT
CASSLTGNQPQHF
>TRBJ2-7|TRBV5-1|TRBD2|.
TGCGCCAGCAGCATCGGACTAGCGGGAGTCGAGCAGTACTTC
CASSIGLAGVEQYF
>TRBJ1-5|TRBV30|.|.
TGTGCCTGGAGCCCCGGGGGGCGCGGGTCCCAGCCCCAGCATTTT
CAWSPGGRGSQPQHF
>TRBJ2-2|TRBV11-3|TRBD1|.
TGTGCCAGCAGCTCCAGCGCGACAGGGGCGAGCACCGGGGAGCTGTTTTTT
CASSSSATGASTGELFF
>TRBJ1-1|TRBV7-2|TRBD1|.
TGTGCCAGCAGTCGACAGGGAGGAACTGAAGCTTTCTTT
CASSRQGGTEAFF
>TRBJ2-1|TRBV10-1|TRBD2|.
TGCGCCAGCAGTCGTACTACTAGCGGGGGGACTAGAAATGAGCAGTTCTTC
CASSRTTSGGTRNEQFF
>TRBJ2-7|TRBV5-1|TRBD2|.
TGCGCCAGCAGCTTGGGACAGACTAGCTTTGAGCAGTACTTC
CASSLGQTSFEQYF
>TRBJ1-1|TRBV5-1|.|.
TGCGCCAGCAGCTTGGTCTTAGGACGGTTGAACACTGAAGCTTTCTTT
CASSLVLGRLNTEAFF
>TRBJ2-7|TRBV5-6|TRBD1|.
TGTGCCAGCAGCACCCGGGACAGGCCCTACGAGCAGTACTTC
CASSTRDRPYEQYF
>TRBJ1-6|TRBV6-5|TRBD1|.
TGTGCCAGCAGTTACCGCCGGGGACAGGGGATTTCACCCCTCCACTTT
CASSYRRGQGISPLHF
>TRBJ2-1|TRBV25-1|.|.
TGTGCCCCCAAAGTGCGACCCTCCTACAATGAGCAGTTCTTC
CAPKVRPSYNEQFF
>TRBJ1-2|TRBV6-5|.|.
TGTGCCAGCAGCCAAGCTAACTATGGCTACACCTTC
CASSQANYGYTF
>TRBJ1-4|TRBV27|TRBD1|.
TGTGCCAGCAGTCCAGTTAGGGGGCTTCTTGAAAAACTGTTTTTT
CASSPVRGLLEKLFF
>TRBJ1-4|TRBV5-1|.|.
TGCGCCAGCAGCTCCGACAGTAATAATGAAAAACTGTTTTTT
CASSSDSNNEKLFF